This T cell receptor beta chain emerged from a study of immune characterization of retroperitoneal liposarcoma. The CDR3 is made up of 16 amino acids. Per the germline V gene, CDR1 is SGHTA and CDR2 is FQGNSA. Trimming shortened V by 6 bases and J by 5 bases, and 19 bases separated the two germline ends. The table lists this clonotype with many counts. TCRdb called the PCR reads again in MiXCR, with one record for every CDR3 protein. This table holds about 19,000 distinct CDR3 sequences, around 38% found once. The source material was blood. This chain connects TRBV7-2 to TRBJ2-2; tentative D call: TRBD2 (7 bases). The TCR was taken from a male donor with retroperitoneal liposarcoma. CDR3 bases: TGTGCCAGCAGGAGTCCGCGGGGGCGCAGTACCGGGGAGCTGTTTTTT. Protein product: CASRSPRGRSTGELFF.